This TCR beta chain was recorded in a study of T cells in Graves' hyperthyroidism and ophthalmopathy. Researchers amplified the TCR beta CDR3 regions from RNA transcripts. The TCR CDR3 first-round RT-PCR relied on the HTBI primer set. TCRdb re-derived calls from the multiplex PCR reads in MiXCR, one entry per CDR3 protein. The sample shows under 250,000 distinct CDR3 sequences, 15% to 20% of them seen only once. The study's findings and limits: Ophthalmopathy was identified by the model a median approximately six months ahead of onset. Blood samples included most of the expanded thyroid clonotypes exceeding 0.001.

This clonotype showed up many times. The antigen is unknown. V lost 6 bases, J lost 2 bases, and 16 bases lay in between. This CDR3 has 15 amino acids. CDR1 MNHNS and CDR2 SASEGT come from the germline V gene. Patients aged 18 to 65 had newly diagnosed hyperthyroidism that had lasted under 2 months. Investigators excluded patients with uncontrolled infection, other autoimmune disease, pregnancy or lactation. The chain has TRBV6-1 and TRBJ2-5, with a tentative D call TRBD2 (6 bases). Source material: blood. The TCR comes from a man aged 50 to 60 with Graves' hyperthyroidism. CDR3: CASSRMEGPQETQYF. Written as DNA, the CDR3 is TGTGCCAGCAGCCGCATGGAGGGCCCTCAAGAGACCCAGTACTTC.